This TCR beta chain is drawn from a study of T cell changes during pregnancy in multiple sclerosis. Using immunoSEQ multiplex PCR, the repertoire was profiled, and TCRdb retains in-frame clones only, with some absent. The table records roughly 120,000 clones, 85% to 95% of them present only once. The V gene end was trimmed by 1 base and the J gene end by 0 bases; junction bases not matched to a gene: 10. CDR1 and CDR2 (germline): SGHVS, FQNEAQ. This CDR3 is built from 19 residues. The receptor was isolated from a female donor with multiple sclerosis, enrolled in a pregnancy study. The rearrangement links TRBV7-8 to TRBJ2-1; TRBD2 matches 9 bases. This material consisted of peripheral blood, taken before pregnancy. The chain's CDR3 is CASSLEVTSGFNSYNEQFF. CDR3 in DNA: TGTGCCAGCAGCTTAGAGGTCACTAGCGGGTTCAACTCCTACAATGAGCAGTTCTTC.